Shown below are 23 T cell receptor beta chains from a single sample sequenced in a study of T cell responses to AZD1222 COVID-19 vaccine. Sequenced by immunoSEQ multiplex PCR; TCRdb stores in-frame clones only, minus some. The sample holds about 90,000 clones, 70% to 90% seen once. The sequenced sample was peripheral blood, obtained 28 days after the second AZD1222 dose. These receptor sequences come from an adult who received the AZD1222 COVID-19 vaccine.

J is TRBJ2-7 and V is TRBV7-3; tentative D call: TRBD2 (6 bases). This CDR3 has 15 amino acids. Germline V gene sequence: CDR1 SGHTA, CDR2 FQGTGA. V dropped 1 base and J dropped 2 bases, with 12 bases sitting between them. Written as DNA, the CDR3 is TGTGCCAGCAGCTTAAAGGGTGGACTACCCTACGAGCAGTACTTC. This codes for CASSLKGGLPYEQYF.

The CDR3 is CASSQNRNSPLHF. CDR3 bases: TGTGCCAGCAGCCAAAACAGGAATTCACCCCTCCACTTT. The chain combines TRBV3-1 (or the pseudogene TRBV3-2) with TRBJ1-6, with a weak D call TRBD1 (5 bases). V gave up 2 bases and J gave up 7 bases, with 6 bases separating them. CDR3 length equals 13 residues. The V gene's germline CDR1 is LGHDT and CDR2 YNNKEL (reference sequence).

V gene TRBV4-1 combines with J gene TRBJ2-1; D gene ambiguous. This CDR3 is 14 amino acids long. CDR1 is MGHRA and CDR2 is YSYEKL in the germline V gene. V was trimmed by 7 bases and J by 0 bases, leaving 10 bases between them. The CDR3: CASTLSSSYNEQFF. The CDR3, as DNA: TGCGCCAGCACACTTAGTTCCTCCTACAATGAGCAGTTCTTC.

V is TRBV19 and J is TRBJ1-1; D gene unclear. Germline CDR1 is LNHDA and CDR2 is SQIVND (reference sequence). V was pared by 2 bases and J by 1 base, with 5 bases between. The CDR3 is 13 residues long. The CDR3 nucleotides read TGTGCCAGTAGTATACGGAGGAACACTGAAGCTTTCTTT. Translated: CASSIRRNTEAFF.

This chain joins TRBV12-3 or TRBV12-4 and TRBJ1-5, with D possibly TRBD1 on 5 matching bases. Trimming took 8 bases from V and 6 from J, leaving 14 bases between them. This CDR3 contains 13 residues. CDR3 sequence (DNA): TGTGCCAGCCAGTTTGGGGGGGGTCAGCCCCAGCATTTT. It encodes CASQFGGGQPQHF.

The chain links TRBV30 to TRBJ1-5; tentatively, D is TRBD1 (5 bases). This CDR3 has 13 residues. V lost 0 bases and J 5 bases, leaving 8 bases between the germline ends. Germline CDR1 and CDR2: GTSNPN and SVGIG (reference sequence). CDR3 amino acids: CAWSVGRDQPQHF. CDR3 DNA sequence: TGTGCCTGGAGTGTAGGCAGGGATCAGCCCCAGCATTTT.

The chain uses TRBV28 and TRBJ1-2; 8 bases fit TRBD1. CDR3 length: 14 amino acids. Germline V gene lookup returns CDR1 MDHEN and CDR2 SYDVKM. The ends lost 5 bases at V and 2 bases at J; junction bases unmatched: 4. The CDR3 sequence is CASSTGQGNYGYTF. The CDR3 bases are TGTGCCAGCAGTACAGGACAGGGAAACTATGGCTACACCTTC.

This chain joins TRBV10-2 and TRBJ1-5; D is ambiguous. Germline-derived CDR1 and CDR2 are WSHSY and SAAADI. V lost 6 bases and J 4 bases, leaving 10 bases between the germline ends. The CDR3 loop spans 13 amino acids. This CDR3 is CASREQTNQPQHF. The CDR3 DNA reads as TGCGCCAGCAGGGAACAGACTAATCAGCCCCAGCATTTT.

The rearrangement joins TRBV2 to TRBJ1-1; D is possibly TRBD1 (5 bases). CDR1 is SNHLY, CDR2 FYNNEI, per germline. This CDR3 has 13 residues. Trimming left V 4 bases short and J 2 bases short, with 8 bases between. CDR3 DNA: TGTGCCAGCAGTGCGGGGGATAACACTGAAGCTTTCTTT. This translates into CASSAGDNTEAFF. The full variable domain, its missing parts supplied by reference TRBV2 and TRBJ1-1, is EPEVTQTPSHQVTQMGQEVILRCVPISNHLYFYWYRQILGQKVEFLVSFYNNEISEKSEIFDDQFSVERPDGSNFTLKIRSTKLEDSAMYFCASSAGDNTEAFFGQGTRLTVV.

The chain employs TRBV6-6 and TRBJ2-1; 9 bases map to TRBD2. Trimming removed 4 bases from V and 2 bases from J; junction bases left unmatched: 3. The CDR3 covers 15 residues. The V gene's germline CDR1 is MNHNY and CDR2 SVGAGI (reference sequence). The CDR3, as DNA: TGTGCCAGCAGTTTGCTAGCGGGGACCTACAATGAGCAGTTCTTC. Translating gives CASSLLAGTYNEQFF.

CDR3 residues: CATRWAYGYTF. CDR3 bases: TGCGCCACAAGGTGGGCCTATGGCTACACCTTC. The chain links TRBV10-2 to TRBJ1-2; D gene unclear. This CDR3 has 11 residues. Trimming took off 10 bases at V and 4 bases at J, with 10 bases between the two ends. Germline CDR1 and CDR2: WSHSY and SAAADI.

The V call is TRBV29-1, the J call TRBJ2-7; TRBD1 matches at 10 bases. The CDR3 sequence is 14 residues long. V was pared by 7 bases and J by 2 bases, with 8 bases of the junction left unmatched. CDR1 and CDR2 from the germline V gene are SQVTM and ANQGSEA. The CDR3 coding sequence is TGCAGCGGTAACCGGGACAGGGGAACCTACGAGCAGTACTTC. Translating gives CSGNRDRGTYEQYF.

The CDR3 loop is CASRSLLRFGLGPSPSGNTIYF. The CDR3 nucleotides read TGTGCAAGTCGCTCCCTGCTTCGCTTTGGTTTAGGGCCATCCCCCTCTGGAAACACCATATATTTT. The chain has TRBV12-2 and TRBJ1-3. TRBV12-2 is a pseudogene. The CDR3 sequence is 22 residues long.

This rearrangement joins TRBV5-8 to TRBJ1-2, with 7 bases fitting TRBD1. CDR1 and CDR2 from the germline V gene are SGHTS and YDEGEE. The trim removed 0 bases at V and 8 bases at J, leaving 4 bases unmatched. This CDR3 spans 13 amino acids. CDR3 residues: CASSLVLTGGYTF. CDR3 bases: TGTGCCAGCAGCTTGGTGTTGACAGGGGGCTACACCTTC.

This chain uses TRBV10-2 with TRBJ2-3; no reliable D call. The CDR3 length is 13 residues. Deletions cut 0 bases from V and 4 bases from J, with 5 bases between. CDR1 WSHSY and CDR2 SAAADI come from the germline V gene. The DNA for the CDR3 is TGCGCCAGCAGTGAGTCGAGGCCAGATACGCAGTATTTT. Protein sequence: CASSESRPDTQYF.

The rearrangement joins TRBV11-3 to TRBJ1-1; D remains unclear. V was trimmed by 3 bases and J by 0 bases, leaving 5 bases between them. The CDR3 has 13 residues. From germline, CDR1 is SGHNT and CDR2 YENEEA. Here the CDR3 DNA reads TGTGCCAGCAGCTTGAACGTGAACACTGAAGCTTTCTTT. This gives the protein CASSLNVNTEAFF.

This chain links TRBV2 with TRBJ2-1; TRBD2 matches 8 bases. This CDR3 has 18 amino acids. The V and J ends lost 7 bases and 3 bases, in that order; junction bases with no gene match: 17. The germline CDR1 and CDR2 sequences are SNHLY and FYNNEI. The CDR3 reads CASNPEIYTGGDYNEQFF. The CDR3 DNA sequence: TGTGCCAGCAATCCTGAGATCTATACGGGGGGGGACTACAATGAGCAGTTCTTC.

The rearrangement uses TRBV19 and TRBJ2-5, with TRBD1 matching 7 bases. CDR1 LNHDA and CDR2 SQIVND come from the germline V gene (reference sequence). Germline trimming cut 5 bases from V and 3 bases from J; bases unmatched to any gene: 3. The CDR3 is 13 residues long. CDR3 in amino acids: CASSQGQKETQYF. In DNA form, the CDR3 reads TGTGCCAGTAGTCAGGGACAGAAAGAGACCCAGTACTTC.

This chain links TRBV4-1 with TRBJ2-7; D is unclear. V lost 1 base, J lost 0 bases, and 10 bases lay in between. The CDR3 sequence is 15 residues long. Germline V gene sequence: CDR1 MGHRA, CDR2 YSYEKL. The chain's CDR3 is CASSQGAGGSYEQYF. The DNA of the CDR3 is TGCGCCAGCAGCCAAGGGGCAGGCGGCTCCTACGAGCAGTACTTC.

This clone occurred once. The CDR3 is CASSRTWTQYF. The CDR3 DNA sequence: TGTGCCAGCAGCAGGACCTGGACGCAGTATTTT. The J gene is TRBJ2-3, the V gene TRBV12-3 or TRBV12-4; D unclear. V lost 6 bases and J 9 bases, leaving 10 bases between the germline ends. The CDR3 is made up of 11 amino acids.

The chain carries TRBV3-1 (or the pseudogene TRBV3-2) and TRBJ2-5; TRBD2 aligns across 8 bases. The germline gives CDR1 LGHDT, CDR2 YNNKEL (reference sequence). The CDR3 runs 14 residues. Unmatched junction bases numbered 3, after V lost 5 bases and J lost 1 base. The CDR3 reads CASSDRGGQETQYF. DNA for the CDR3: TGTGCCAGCAGCGATCGGGGGGGCCAAGAGACCCAGTACTTC.

The rearrangement joins TRBV29-1 to TRBJ1-2, with D unresolved. Germline V gene lookup returns CDR1 SQVTM and CDR2 ANQGSEA. The CDR3 consists of 17 residues. V dropped 0 bases and J dropped 0 bases, with 17 bases sitting between them. CDR3 sequence reads: CSVEDLGRTEANYGYTF. The CDR3 DNA follows: TGCAGCGTTGAAGATCTTGGTCGGACTGAAGCTAACTATGGCTACACCTTC. Full variable domain (outside the CDR3, taken from reference TRBV29-1 and TRBJ1-2): SAVISQKPSRDICQRGTSLTIQCQVDSQVTMMFWYRQQPGQSLTLIATANQGSEATYESGFVIDKFPISRPNLTFSTLTVSNMSPEDSSIYLCSVEDLGRTEANYGYTFGSGTRLTVV.

The chain has TRBV13 and TRBJ1-2; no clear D. Trimming took 0 bases from V and 6 from J, leaving 11 bases between them. From germline, CDR1 is PRHDT and CDR2 FYEKMQ (reference sequence). This CDR3 contains 14 residues. CDR3 residues: CASSLGLASDGYTF. DNA of the CDR3: TGTGCCAGCAGCTTAGGCCTTGCTTCTGATGGCTACACCTTC.